This entry lists 4 T cell receptor beta chains sequenced from one sample in a study of shared clonotypes between healthy human individuals. Sequencing used immunoSEQ multiplex PCR; TCRdb keeps in-frame clones, though not all of them. The table includes about 490,000 clones, 70% to 85% detected once. Material: PBMCs. All receptors derive from a woman in her thirties or forties in good health. Some clones in this sample may be carry-over from other donors' samples.

The rearrangement joins TRBV7-9 to TRBJ2-1, with D uncertain. The germline V gene has CDR1 SEHNR and CDR2 FQNEAQ (reference sequence). V shed 5 bases and J shed 9 bases, with 5 bases lying between them. The length of the CDR3 is 10 residues. CDR3 in amino acids: CASSPLEQFF. The CDR3 nucleotides are TGTGCCAGCAGCCCCCTTGAGCAGTTCTTC.

V and J are TRBV19 and TRBJ2-2; D remains ambiguous. The CDR3 consists of 14 residues. Germline V gene lookup returns CDR1 LNHDA and CDR2 SQIVND (reference sequence). Deletions cut 5 bases from V and 6 bases from J, with 13 bases between. CDR3 in amino acids: CASSATSFSGELFF. In nucleotides, the CDR3 is TGTGCCAGTAGTGCAACGAGTTTCTCCGGGGAGCTGTTTTTT. Looking up the rest from reference TRBV19 and TRBJ2-2 gives the full variable domain: DGGITQSPKYLFRKEGQNVTLSCEQNLNHDAMYWYRQDPGQGLRLIYYSQIVNDFQKGDIAEGYSVSREKKESFPLTVTSAQKNPTAFYLCASSATSFSGELFFGEGSRLTVL.

This chain connects TRBV28 to TRBJ1-5; no definite D call. The V end was cut by 2 bases, the J end by 11 bases, with 13 bases between. CDR1 and CDR2 from the germline V gene are MDHEN and SYDVKM. The CDR3 is made up of 13 amino acids. DNA of the CDR3: TGTGCCAGCAGTTTAGCAGTTATCGGTACCCAGCATTTT. Translation gives CASSLAVIGTQHF.

This sequence joins TRBV3-2 and TRBJ1-5. TRBV3-2 is annotated as a pseudogene. The CDR3 runs to 9 residues. CDR3 loop: CANNQPQHF. CDR3 DNA sequence: TGTGCCAACAATCAGCCCCAGCATTTT.